The 2 T cell receptor beta chains presented below share a single source sample, sequenced in a study of blood T cells in healthy people across ages. For the second PCR, which ran for roughly 7 to 11 cycles, a sample-barcoded 5' primer and a J-beta primer mix were used. Each CDR3 protein gets one entry after TCRdb re-called the 5' RACE reads with MiXCR. The repertoire has 920,000 or so distinct CDR3 sequences, 40% to 55% of them found once; the top ten carry 15% to 20%. Sample: blood. The receptors here all came from a woman aged 55-69 years in good health.

This chain connects TRBV27 to TRBJ2-3; TRBD2 agrees at 13 bases. Germline trimming cut 4 bases from V and 5 bases from J; bases unmatched to any gene: 9. Germline CDR1 is MNHEY and CDR2 is SMNVEV (reference sequence). The CDR3 is made up of 17 amino acids. CDR3 protein: CASSSGLAGARVDTQYF. The CDR3 DNA is TGTGCCAGCAGTTCAGGACTAGCGGGAGCCCGTGTAGATACGCAGTATTTT.

The chain links TRBV6-1 to TRBJ2-7; D may be TRBD2 (6 bases). Germline CDR1 reads MNHNS; CDR2 reads SASEGT. CDR3 length equals 14 residues. Trimming took 2 bases from V and 3 from J, leaving 11 bases between them. Written as DNA, the CDR3 is TGTGCCAGCAGTGAACGGGTAGCGGTCTACGAGCAGTACTTC. It translates to CASSERVAVYEQYF.